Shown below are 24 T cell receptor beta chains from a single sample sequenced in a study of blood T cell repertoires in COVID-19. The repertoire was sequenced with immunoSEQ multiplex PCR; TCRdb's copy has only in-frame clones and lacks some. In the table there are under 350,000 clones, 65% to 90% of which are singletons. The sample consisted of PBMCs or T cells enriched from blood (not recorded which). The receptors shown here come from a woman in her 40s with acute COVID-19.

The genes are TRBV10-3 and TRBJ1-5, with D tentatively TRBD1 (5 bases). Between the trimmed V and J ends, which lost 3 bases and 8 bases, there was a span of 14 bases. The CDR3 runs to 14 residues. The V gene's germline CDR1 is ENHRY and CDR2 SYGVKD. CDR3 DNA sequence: TGTGCCATCAGTGACCAAGGGACTGGAGAGCCCCAGCATTTT. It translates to CAISDQGTGEPQHF.

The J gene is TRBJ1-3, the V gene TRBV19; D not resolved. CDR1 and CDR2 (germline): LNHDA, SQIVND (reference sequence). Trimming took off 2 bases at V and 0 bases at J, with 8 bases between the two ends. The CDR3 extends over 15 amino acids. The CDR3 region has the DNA TGTGCCAGTAGTATACTGGGGAGCTCTGGAAACACCATATATTTT. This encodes CASSILGSSGNTIYF. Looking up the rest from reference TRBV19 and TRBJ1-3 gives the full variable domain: DGGITQSPKYLFRKEGQNVTLSCEQNLNHDAMYWYRQDPGQGLRLIYYSQIVNDFQKGDIAEGYSVSREKKESFPLTVTSAQKNPTAFYLCASSILGSSGNTIYFGEGSWLTVV.

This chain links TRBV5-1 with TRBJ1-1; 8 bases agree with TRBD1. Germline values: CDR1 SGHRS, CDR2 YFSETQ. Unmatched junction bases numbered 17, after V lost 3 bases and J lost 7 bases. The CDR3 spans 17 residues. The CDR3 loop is CASSYTLQGQGAIEAFF. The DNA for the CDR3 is TGCGCCAGCAGCTATACCCTCCAAGGACAGGGAGCTATTGAAGCTTTCTTT.

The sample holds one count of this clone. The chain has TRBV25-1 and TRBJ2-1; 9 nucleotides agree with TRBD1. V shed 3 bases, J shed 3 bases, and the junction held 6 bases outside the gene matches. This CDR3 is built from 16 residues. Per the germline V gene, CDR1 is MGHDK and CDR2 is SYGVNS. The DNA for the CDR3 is TGTGCCAGCAGTGACTTACGGACAGGGGACTACAATGAGCAGTTCTTC. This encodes CASSDLRTGDYNEQFF.

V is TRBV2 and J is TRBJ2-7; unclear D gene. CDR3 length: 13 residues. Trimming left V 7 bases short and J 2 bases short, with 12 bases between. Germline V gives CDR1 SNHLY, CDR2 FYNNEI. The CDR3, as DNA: TGTGCCAGCACCGAGTCGCCTACCTACGAGCAGTACTTC. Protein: CASTESPTYEQYF.

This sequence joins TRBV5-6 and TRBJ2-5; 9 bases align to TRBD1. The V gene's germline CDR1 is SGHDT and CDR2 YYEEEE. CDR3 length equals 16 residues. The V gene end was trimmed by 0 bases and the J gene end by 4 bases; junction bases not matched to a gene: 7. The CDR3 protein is CASSLAGTGLLETQYF. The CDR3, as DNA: TGTGCCAGCAGCTTGGCTGGGACAGGGTTGTTAGAGACCCAGTACTTC.

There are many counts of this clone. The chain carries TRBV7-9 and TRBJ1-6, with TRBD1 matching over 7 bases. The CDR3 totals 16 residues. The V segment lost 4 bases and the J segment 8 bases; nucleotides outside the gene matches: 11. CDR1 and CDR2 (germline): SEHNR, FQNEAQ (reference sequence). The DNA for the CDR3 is TGTGCCAGCAGCTCAAATACAGGGGTGGGGGATTCACCCCTCCACTTT. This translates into CASSSNTGVGDSPLHF.

CDR3 coding DNA: TGTGCCAGCAGCCCAAATTCATACGAGCAGTACTTC. The encoded protein is CASSPNSYEQYF. This chain joins TRBV7-2 and TRBJ2-7; no firm D call. Per the germline V gene, CDR1 is SGHTA and CDR2 is FQGNSA. The CDR3 is made up of 12 amino acids. The ends were cut back, 5 bases at V and 4 bases at J, with 9 bases in the middle. Variable domain in full (rest from reference TRBV7-2 and TRBJ2-7): GAGVSQSPSNKVTEKGKDVELRCDPISGHTALYWYRQSLGQGLEFLIYFQGNSAPDKSGLPSDRFSAERTGGSVSTLTIQRTQQEDSAVYLCASSPNSYEQYFGPGTRLTVT.

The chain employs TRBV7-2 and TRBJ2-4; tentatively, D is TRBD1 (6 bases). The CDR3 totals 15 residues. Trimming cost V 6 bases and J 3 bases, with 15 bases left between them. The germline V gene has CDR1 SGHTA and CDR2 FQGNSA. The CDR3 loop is CASSSGVMIKNIQYF. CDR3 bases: TGTGCCAGCAGTTCAGGGGTAATGATCAAAAACATTCAGTACTTC.

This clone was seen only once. CDR3 in DNA: TGTGCCAGCAGCCAGACTAGCGGGAGGGCCAACACCGGGGAGCTGTTTTTT. Its protein product is CASSQTSGRANTGELFF. V usage is TRBV2 and J usage is TRBJ2-2, with 14 bases lining up with TRBD2. Germline trimming cut 6 bases from V and 2 bases from J; bases unmatched to any gene: 5. This CDR3 contains 17 residues. Germline V lookup: CDR1 SNHLY, CDR2 FYNNEI.

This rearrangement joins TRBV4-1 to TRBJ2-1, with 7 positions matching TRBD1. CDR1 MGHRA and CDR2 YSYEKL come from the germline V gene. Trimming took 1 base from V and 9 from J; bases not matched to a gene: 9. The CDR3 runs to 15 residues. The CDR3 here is CASSQVRQGEGEQFF. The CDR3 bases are TGCGCCAGCAGCCAAGTTAGACAGGGCGAGGGTGAGCAGTTCTTC.

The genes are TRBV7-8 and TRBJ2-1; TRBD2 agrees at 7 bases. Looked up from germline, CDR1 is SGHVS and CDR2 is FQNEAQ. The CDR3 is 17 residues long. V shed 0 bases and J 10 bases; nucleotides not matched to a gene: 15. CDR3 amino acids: CASSLASASLGGREQFF. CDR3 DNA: TGTGCCAGCAGCTTAGCATCCGCTAGCTTGGGAGGGCGGGAGCAGTTCTTC.

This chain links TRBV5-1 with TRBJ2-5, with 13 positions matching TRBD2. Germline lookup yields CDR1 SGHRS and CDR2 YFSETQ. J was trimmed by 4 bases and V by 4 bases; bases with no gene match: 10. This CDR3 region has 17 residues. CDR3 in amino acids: CASSGRLGLAGTETQYF. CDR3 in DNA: TGCGCCAGCAGCGGACGATTGGGACTAGCGGGGACAGAGACCCAGTACTTC.

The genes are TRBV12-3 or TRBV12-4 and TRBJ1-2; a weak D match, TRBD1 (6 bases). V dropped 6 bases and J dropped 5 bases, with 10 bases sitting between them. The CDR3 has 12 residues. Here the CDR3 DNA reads TGTGCCAGCAGCCAGGGGCTGTATGGCTACACCTTC. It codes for CASSQGLYGYTF.

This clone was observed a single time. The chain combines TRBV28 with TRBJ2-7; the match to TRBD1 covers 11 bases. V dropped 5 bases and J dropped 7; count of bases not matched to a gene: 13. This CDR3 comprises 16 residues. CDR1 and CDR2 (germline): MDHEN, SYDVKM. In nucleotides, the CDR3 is TGTGCCAGCAGTGCCTTGACGGACAGGGGGCGACGAGAGCAGTACTTC. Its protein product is CASSALTDRGRREQYF.

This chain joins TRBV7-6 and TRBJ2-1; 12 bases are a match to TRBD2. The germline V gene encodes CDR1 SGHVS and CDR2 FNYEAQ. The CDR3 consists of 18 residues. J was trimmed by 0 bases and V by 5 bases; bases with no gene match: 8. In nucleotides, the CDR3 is TGTGCCAGCAGCCGACCGACTAGCGGGGGCCACTCCTACAATGAGCAGTTCTTC. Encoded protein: CASSRPTSGGHSYNEQFF.

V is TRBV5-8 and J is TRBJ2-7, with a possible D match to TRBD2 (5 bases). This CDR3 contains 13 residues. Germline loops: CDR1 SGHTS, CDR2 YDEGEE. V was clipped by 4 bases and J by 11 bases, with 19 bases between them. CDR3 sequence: CASSRLPGTREYF. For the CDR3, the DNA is TGTGCCAGCAGCAGACTACCCGGAACAAGGGAGTACTTC.

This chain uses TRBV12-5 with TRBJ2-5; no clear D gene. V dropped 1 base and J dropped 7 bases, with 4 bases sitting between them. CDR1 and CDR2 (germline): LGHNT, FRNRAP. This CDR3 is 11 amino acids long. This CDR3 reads CASGLGGTQYF. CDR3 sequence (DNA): TGTGCTAGTGGTTTGGGCGGGACCCAGTACTTC.

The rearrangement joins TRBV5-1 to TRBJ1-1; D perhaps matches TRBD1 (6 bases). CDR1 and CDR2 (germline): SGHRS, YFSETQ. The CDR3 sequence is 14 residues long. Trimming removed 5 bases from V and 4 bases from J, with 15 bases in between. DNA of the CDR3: TGCGCCAGCAGGACCCAACAGGGAAGCACTGAAGCTTTCTTT. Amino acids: CASRTQQGSTEAFF.

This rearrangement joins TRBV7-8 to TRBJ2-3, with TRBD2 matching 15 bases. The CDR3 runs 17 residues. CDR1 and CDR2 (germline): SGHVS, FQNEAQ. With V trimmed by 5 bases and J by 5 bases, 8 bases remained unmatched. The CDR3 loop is CASSTLGLAGGGDTQYF. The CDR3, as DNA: TGTGCCAGCAGCACCCTCGGACTAGCGGGGGGGGGAGATACGCAGTATTTT.

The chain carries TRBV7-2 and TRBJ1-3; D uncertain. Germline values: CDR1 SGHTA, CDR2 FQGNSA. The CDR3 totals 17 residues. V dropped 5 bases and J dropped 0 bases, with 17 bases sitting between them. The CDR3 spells CASSQIQRRVSGNTIYF. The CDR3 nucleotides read TGTGCCAGCAGCCAAATACAACGGCGGGTCTCTGGAAACACCATATATTTT.

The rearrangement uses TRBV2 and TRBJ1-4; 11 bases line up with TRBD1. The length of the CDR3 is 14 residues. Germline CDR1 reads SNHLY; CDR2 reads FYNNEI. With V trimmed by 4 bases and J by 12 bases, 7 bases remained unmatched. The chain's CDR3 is CASSAGTGGRELFF. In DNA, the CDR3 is TGTGCCAGCAGTGCTGGGACAGGGGGACGGGAACTGTTTTTT. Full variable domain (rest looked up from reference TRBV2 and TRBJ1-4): EPEVTQTPSHQVTQMGQEVILRCVPISNHLYFYWYRQILGQKVEFLVSFYNNEISEKSEIFDDQFSVERPDGSNFTLKIRSTKLEDSAMYFCASSAGTGGRELFFGSGTQLSVL.

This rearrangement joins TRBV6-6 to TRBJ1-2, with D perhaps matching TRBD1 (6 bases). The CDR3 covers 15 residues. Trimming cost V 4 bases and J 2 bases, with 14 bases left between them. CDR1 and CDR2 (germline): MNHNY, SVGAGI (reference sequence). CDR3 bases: TGTGCCAGCAGTTCCCAGAGGACAGAAAACTATGGCTACACCTTC. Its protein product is CASSSQRTENYGYTF.

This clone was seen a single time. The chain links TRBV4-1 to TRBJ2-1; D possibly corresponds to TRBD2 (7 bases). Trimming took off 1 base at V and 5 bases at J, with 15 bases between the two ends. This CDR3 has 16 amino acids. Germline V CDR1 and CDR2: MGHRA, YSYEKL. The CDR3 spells CASSQGRGGGNNEQFF. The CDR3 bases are TGCGCCAGCAGCCAAGGGAGGGGGGGAGGTAACAATGAGCAGTTCTTC.